This T cell receptor (beta chain) comes out of a study of CD8+CD57+ T cells in acquired aplastic anemia. Study context: The study obtained around 10 million reads on average for CD4+ cells from healthy donors.

With respect to this clonotype: No antigen is known for it.

Study-wide points: Simpson's diversity of CD8+ cells was not significantly different in patients compared with controls. Patients and controls shared just under 30 CD8+ CDR3 sequences.

TCR beta VDJ and CDR3 profiles were obtained from a genomic DNA template. Each CDR3 protein gets one entry after TCRdb re-called the reads with MiXCR. Of about 210,000 distinct CDR3 sequences listed, roughly 57% are singletons. Sequenced sample: sorted CD4+, CD8+, or CD8+CD57+ T cells (not recorded which) from PBMCs. This TCR came from a human donor in good health.

The CDR3: CASSADTSGTTYEQYF. The DNA for the CDR3 is TGTGCCAGCAGTGCCGACACTAGCGGAACAACCTACGAGCAGTACTTC. The chain employs TRBV2 and TRBJ2-7; 8 bases match TRBD2. The CDR3 length is 16 residues. Germline CDR1 and CDR2: SNHLY and FYNNEI. J lost 2 bases, V lost 4 bases, and 10 bases had no gene match.